A selection of T cell receptor beta chains follows, all from one sample in a study of blood T cell repertoires in COVID-19. TCRdb's table, derived via immunoSEQ multiplex PCR, lists solely in-frame clones and lacks some. The sample shows about 160,000 clones, over 70% of them seen only once. The sample taken for sequencing was peripheral blood. These receptors originate from a woman older than 75 with active or convalescent COVID-19. Each CDR3 is given with its conserved first and last residue. The D gene is left open where the match is weak.

J gene	V gene	D gene	CDR3 protein
TRBJ1-5	TRBV30	TRBD1	CAWSPDRARAQHF
TRBJ2-7	TRBV30	.	CAWSATHYEQYF
TRBJ1-2	TRBV6-5	.	CASSSHGGRDYGYTF
TRBJ1-2	TRBV30	.	CAWLREFGGYTF
TRBJ2-7	TRBV6-5	TRBD1	CASSYSRQGASYEQYF
TRBJ1-6	TRBV30	.	CAWSVQDNSPLHF
TRBJ1-5	TRBV7-2	.	CASSFLHRTDQPQHF
TRBJ2-1	TRBV6-1	.	CASSERQLSYNEQFF
TRBJ2-3	TRBV2	.	CASSDGGGGLTDTQYF
TRBJ1-5	TRBV6-5	.	CASSPQGYNQPQHF
TRBJ2-3	TRBV4-2	TRBD2	CASSQESSGGAGDTQYF
TRBJ2-2	TRBV5-1	.	CASSLPGPDTGELFF
TRBJ1-2	TRBV12-3/TRBV12-4	.	CASSPPEGYGYTF
TRBJ2-5	TRBV19	TRBD1	CASRLTGDQETQYF
TRBJ2-3	TRBV4-3	TRBD2	CASSQEPAGSTDTQYF
TRBJ2-1	TRBV27	.	CASTILGTPNEQFF
TRBJ1-1	TRBV18	.	CASSPPGAMNTEAFF
TRBJ2-2	TRBV7-9	TRBD2	CASSLASGGNTGELFF
TRBJ1-2	TRBV4-3	.	CASSQSRLSGYGYTF
TRBJ2-7	TRBV27	TRBD1	CASSHGSWTGKNYEQYF
TRBJ1-1	TRBV5-4	.	CASSLALNTEAFF
TRBJ1-3	TRBV2	.	CASRGRTSGNTIYF
TRBJ1-5	TRBV18	TRBD1	CASSPQGVNQPQHF
TRBJ2-5	TRBV9	.	CASSVVPGVSQETQYF
TRBJ2-7	TRBV11-2	.	CASSHDISFPYEQYF
TRBJ2-7	TRBV9	TRBD2	CASSRGTSGYEQYF
TRBJ1-2	TRBV11-2	.	CASSPGLRQGIGYGYTF
TRBJ1-2	TRBV5-4	TRBD1	CASSTSGGWGYTF
TRBJ1-6	TRBV5-1	.	CASSPAGGVGSPLHF
TRBJ1-2	TRBV2	TRBD1	CASRGLTGEEYGYTF
TRBJ1-1	TRBV5-8	.	CASLRWQTNTEAFF